This is a list of T cell receptor beta chains from one sample in a study of CD8+ T cells in alopecia areata. Measured with immunoSEQ multiplex PCR; TCRdb has only the in-frame clones, and not every one. The table records roughly 110,000 clones, around three fifths of them present only once. Sequences were derived from CD4+ T cells sorted from blood, sampled at week 24, from a patient treated with tofacitinib. Receptor source: a human donor with alopecia areata. Both conserved end residues are part of each CDR3. Each record gives: D gene, clone size, J gene, V gene, CDR3 protein, CDR3 DNA. D genes are given only for firm matches. Only some rows state a clone size, as once, few, many or a class for expanded clones.

NA	few	TRBJ2-1	TRBV18	CASSPIPNSYNEQFF	TGTGCCAGCTCACCAATTCCGAACTCCTACAATGAGCAGTTCTTC
TRBD1	NA	TRBJ2-7	TRBV10-3	CAISGGDRGPEQYF	TGTGCCATCAGTGGTGGGGACAGGGGGCCCGAGCAGTACTTC
NA	NA	TRBJ2-5	TRBV12-5	CASGFRSGQETQYF	TGTGCTAGTGGTTTCCGTTCGGGGCAAGAGACCCAGTACTTC
NA	NA	TRBJ2-4	TRBV2	CASSDSLAKNIQYF	TGTGCCAGCAGTGACAGCCTAGCCAAAAACATTCAGTACTTC
NA	NA	TRBJ1-2	TRBV2	CASRTERGYTF	TGTGCCAGCCGGACGGAACGCGGCTACACCTTC
NA	NA	TRBJ1-2	TRBV30	CAWSVGSRARTF	TGTGCCTGGAGTGTAGGTTCCCGGGCTCGGACCTTC
NA	NA	TRBJ1-5	TRBV9	CASSAHSNQPQHF	TGTGCCAGCAGCGCCCATAGCAATCAGCCCCAGCATTTT
NA	NA	TRBJ2-5	TRBV5-4	CASSFGFSGQETQYF	TGTGCCAGCAGCTTCGGGTTTTCTGGTCAAGAGACCCAGTACTTC
NA	NA	TRBJ1-2	TRBV7-2	CASSLGTLRYGYTF	TGTGCCAGCAGCTTAGGGACACTGCGCTATGGCTACACCTTC
NA	NA	TRBJ2-2	TRBV2	CASSEFGELFF	TGTGCCAGCAGTGAGTTTGGGGAGCTGTTTTTT
NA	NA	TRBJ1-5	TRBV23-1	CASSQSPTVIRWGTSNQPQHF	TGCGCCAGCAGTCAATCTCCGACAGTCATAAGATGGGGGACGAGCAATCAGCCCCAGCATTTT
NA	few	TRBJ1-3	TRBV6-6	CASSPRRDTIYF	TGTGCCAGCAGTCCCCGCCGGGACACCATATATTTT
NA	NA	TRBJ2-5	TRBV19	CASSAQYQETQYF	TGTGCCAGTAGTGCCCAGTACCAAGAGACCCAGTACTTC
TRBD1	NA	TRBJ1-1	TRBV29-1	CSVVPPGTGTTEAFF	TGCAGCGTTGTCCCTCCCGGGACAGGGACCACTGAAGCTTTCTTT
TRBD1	few	TRBJ2-5	TRBV5-6	CASSYTGTGSRETQYF	TGTGCCAGCAGCTATACCGGGACAGGGAGTCGGGAGACCCAGTACTTC
NA	few	TRBJ2-6	TRBV18	CASSPSSGANVLTF	TGTGCCAGCTCACCCTCCTCTGGGGCCAACGTCCTGACTTTC
TRBD1	once	TRBJ1-5	TRBV19	CASSIRTGQQPQHF	TGTGCCAGTAGTATCAGGACAGGGCAGCAGCCCCAGCATTTT
TRBD1	NA	TRBJ1-1	TRBV6-5	CASSSTKTGGAGAFF	TGTGCCAGCAGTTCCACGAAAACAGGGGGGGCCGGAGCTTTCTTT
TRBD1	few	TRBJ2-7	TRBV30	CAWSAGGYEQYF	TGTGCCTGGAGTGCAGGGGGCTACGAGCAGTACTTC
NA	NA	TRBJ2-3	TRBV29-1	CSVEGAGSTDTQYF	TGCAGCGTTGAAGGGGCGGGTAGCACAGATACGCAGTATTTT
NA	NA	TRBJ1-5	TRBV30	CAWSQGGNQPQHF	TGTGCCTGGAGTCAAGGAGGCAATCAGCCCCAGCATTTT
NA	few	TRBJ2-1	TRBV12-5	CASVFPNYEQFF	TGTGCTAGTGTTTTCCCGAACTATGAGCAGTTCTTC
TRBD2	NA	TRBJ2-7	TRBV7-8	CASSLGTSGVTSYEQYF	TGTGCCAGCAGCTTGGGGACTAGCGGGGTGACTTCCTACGAGCAGTACTTC
TRBD2	many	TRBJ2-3	TRBV7-2	CASSPTSGRDTQYF	TGTGCCAGCAGTCCAACTAGCGGAAGGGATACGCAGTATTTT
TRBD2	NA	TRBJ2-3	TRBV5-1	CASSPSGGAPDTQYF	TGCGCCAGCAGCCCTAGCGGGGGGGCCCCAGATACGCAGTATTTT
TRBD2	NA	TRBJ2-5	TRBV5-4	CASSIGTSGRETQYF	TGTGCCAGCAGCATCGGGACTAGCGGGAGGGAGACCCAGTACTTC
NA	NA	TRBJ2-1	TRBV7-2	CASSPLGLLNEQFF	TGTGCCAGCAGCCCCCTCGGACTCCTCAATGAGCAGTTCTTC
TRBD2	few	TRBJ2-5	TRBV5-1	CASSLLGTSGGMETQYF	TGCGCCAGCAGCTTGCTAGGGACTAGCGGGGGAATGGAGACCCAGTACTTC
NA	once	TRBJ1-1	TRBV7-9	CASSSYRGVDTEAFF	TGTGCCAGCAGCTCCTATAGGGGGGTGGACACTGAAGCTTTCTTT
TRBD1	NA	TRBJ1-6	TRBV18	CASSPATGGVNSPLHF	TGTGCCAGCTCACCGGCGACAGGGGGCGTCAATTCACCCCTCCACTTT
NA	NA	TRBJ1-1	TRBV29-1	CSVDPGLEAFF	TGCAGCGTTGACCCCGGGCTTGAAGCTTTCTTT